These 31 T cell receptor beta chains originate from one sample sequenced in a study of T cells after yellow fever vaccination. Via MiXCR, TCRdb re-called the 5' RACE reads, giving one row per CDR3 protein. The table includes tens of thousands of distinct CDR3 sequences, around 7.3% detected once. Source: CD8+ T cells sorted from PBMCs, taken on the day of the yellow fever booster vaccination. These receptors were taken from a man aged 25-40 years who received the YFV17D yellow fever vaccine.

This clonotype was seen a few times. This sequence joins TRBV4-3 and TRBJ2-6; unclear D gene. The CDR3 length is 15 residues. Per germline, CDR1 LGHNA and CDR2 YSLEER. Trimming pared 3 bases from V and 2 bases from J, leaving 8 bases between. The CDR3 here is CASSQEYPGANVLTF. In nucleotides, the CDR3 is TGCGCCAGCAGCCAGGAGTATCCTGGGGCCAACGTCCTGACTTTC.

This clonotype was seen a few times. This rearrangement joins TRBV7-3 to TRBJ2-5; 9 bases are a match to TRBD1. V was clipped by 3 bases and J by 5 bases; unmatched bases: 7. The CDR3 is 15 residues long. Germline lookup yields CDR1 SGHTA and CDR2 FQGTGA. CDR3: CASSLSTGGQETQYF. The CDR3 bases are TGTGCCAGCAGCTTGTCTACAGGGGGCCAGGAGACCCAGTACTTC. Full variable domain (rest looked up from reference TRBV7-3 and TRBJ2-5): GAGVSQTPSNKVTEKGKYVELRCDPISGHTALYWYRQSLGQGPEFLIYFQGTGAADDSGLPNDRFFAVRPEGSVSTLKIQRTERGDSAVYLCASSLSTGGQETQYFGPGTRLLVL.

The chain carries TRBV12-3 or TRBV12-4 and TRBJ2-1; tentative D call: TRBD2 (5 bases). V was clipped by 7 bases and J by 5 bases, with 21 bases between them. CDR3 size: 16 residues. The CDR3 sequence is CASTTFSRAPDNEQFF. CDR3 nucleotides: TGTGCCAGCACCACATTCTCGCGGGCGCCAGACAATGAGCAGTTCTTC.

The CDR3 DNA sequence: TGTGCCAGCAGCCCAAAGTTCGACCGCCCCAGTACTGAAGCTTTCTTT. Translating it yields CASSPKFDRPSTEAFF. The chain uses TRBV12-3 or TRBV12-4 and TRBJ1-1; D is ambiguous. CDR3 size: 16 residues. The V gene lost 6 bases and the J gene lost 5 bases, with 22 bases spanning the gap.

This clonotype has at least ten counts. J is TRBJ1-4 and V is TRBV12-3 or TRBV12-4; the match to TRBD1 covers 8 bases. This CDR3 is 15 amino acids long. The ends lost 8 bases at V and 8 bases at J; junction bases unmatched: 13. Here the CDR3 reads CASAPPGQGIEKLFF. CDR3 bases: TGTGCCAGCGCACCCCCCGGACAGGGAATCGAAAAACTGTTTTTT.

This clonotype was observed at least ten times. The rearrangement uses TRBV4-3 and TRBJ2-7; 8 positions agree with TRBD2. This CDR3 is built from 17 residues. V shed 4 bases and J 0 bases; nucleotides not matched to a gene: 11. The germline V gene has CDR1 LGHNA and CDR2 YSLEER. The CDR3 nucleotides read TGCGCCAGCAGCCCTACTGAAGCGGGAGAGATCTCCTACGAGCAGTACTTC. Translation gives CASSPTEAGEISYEQYF.

This clonotype was detected many times. J is TRBJ1-2 and V is TRBV3-1, with D unresolved. Between the trimmed V and J ends, which lost 1 base and 6 bases, there was a span of 9 bases. CDR1 is LGHDT, CDR2 YNNKEL, per germline (reference sequence). The CDR3 extends over 13 amino acids. CDR3 in amino acids: CASSQVDTNGYTF. The CDR3 region has the DNA TGTGCCAGCAGCCAAGTTGATACTAATGGCTACACCTTC.

The table lists this clonotype with many counts. V usage is TRBV12-3 or TRBV12-4 and J usage is TRBJ2-1; possibly TRBD2 for D (7 bases). V was pared by 1 base and J by 7 bases, with 11 bases between. This CDR3 is 14 amino acids long. Here the CDR3 DNA reads TGTGCCAGCAGTTTAGGGGGGGGCTTTAATGAGCAGTTCTTC. Translation: CASSLGGGFNEQFF.

This clonotype was counted only a few times. The chain recombines TRBV4-3 with TRBJ1-2; D not resolved. Trimming took 5 bases from V and 5 from J, leaving 18 bases between them. Germline loops: CDR1 LGHNA, CDR2 YSLEER. The CDR3 is made up of 15 amino acids. CDR3 loop: CASSSTDHSHYGYTF. CDR3 sequence (DNA): TGCGCCAGCAGCTCTACAGACCATTCGCATTATGGCTACACCTTC.

This clonotype was observed at least ten times. J is TRBJ2-3 and V is TRBV7-2; D possibly matches TRBD1 or TRBD2 (5 bases each). This CDR3 contains 14 residues. Germline CDR1 reads SGHTA; CDR2 reads FQGNSA. Trimming shortened V by 0 bases and J by 5 bases, and 9 bases separated the two germline ends. The CDR3 nucleotides read TGTGCCAGCAGCTTAGCGCCGAGGGGAGATACGCAGTATTTT. Residues: CASSLAPRGDTQYF.

This clonotype has a count of ten or more. The chain recombines TRBV27 with TRBJ2-5; TRBD2 matches at 10 bases. The CDR3 runs 15 residues. The J segment lost 0 bases and the V segment lost 6 bases, leaving 4 bases of the junction unmatched. Germline V CDR1 and CDR2: MNHEY, SMNVEV (reference sequence). CDR3 sequence: CASSRTSGNQETQYF. CDR3 nucleotide sequence: TGTGCCAGCAGCAGGACTAGCGGTAACCAAGAGACCCAGTACTTC.

This clonotype was counted between two and nine times. CDR3 bases: TGTGCCAGCAGTACCACATTACTAGCGGTTGTAACAGATACGCAGTATTTT. This translates into CASSTTLLAVVTDTQYF. The chain joins TRBV12-3 or TRBV12-4 to TRBJ2-3; 8 bases align to TRBD2. Trimming took 5 bases from V and 3 from J; bases not matched to a gene: 13. The CDR3 loop spans 17 amino acids.

This clonotype was detected only a few times. The CDR3 DNA follows: TGTGCCAGCAGTTTATCGGATATGCTAGCGGGAGGAGCAGATACGCAGTATTTT. It yields the protein CASSLSDMLAGGADTQYF. This chain uses TRBV27 with TRBJ2-3, with 11 bases lining up with TRBD2. Germline assignment: CDR1 MNHEY and CDR2 SMNVEV (reference sequence). J gave up 4 bases and V 0 bases, and 9 bases lay outside the gene matches. This CDR3 is 18 amino acids long.

V is TRBV6-1 and J is TRBJ2-3; no firm D call. The CDR3 totals 15 residues. Germline V gene lookup returns CDR1 MNHNS and CDR2 SASEGT. Between the trimmed V and J ends, which lost 8 bases and 4 bases, there was a span of 19 bases. CDR3 amino acids: CASSSLKGLADTQYF. CDR3 DNA: TGTGCCAGCTCATCCCTTAAAGGGTTGGCAGATACGCAGTATTTT.

This clonotype showed up just a few times. V gene TRBV4-3 combines with J gene TRBJ2-7; D possibly matches TRBD1 or TRBD2 (5 bases each). CDR1 is LGHNA and CDR2 is YSLEER in the germline V gene. Trimming took off 1 base at V and 2 bases at J, with 12 bases between the two ends. The CDR3 totals 15 residues. The CDR3 region has the DNA TGCGCCAGCAGCCAAGGGGGGAGCGCTACCTACGAGCAGTACTTC. Translated, it gives CASSQGGSATYEQYF.

This clonotype was detected a few times. The rearrangement joins TRBV7-2 to TRBJ2-1, with TRBD2 as a possible D gene (5 bases). This CDR3 region has 13 residues. The ends were cut back, 4 bases at V and 9 bases at J, with 13 bases in the middle. Germline V gene lookup returns CDR1 SGHTA and CDR2 FQGNSA. The CDR3 DNA is TGTGCCAGCAGCTCCCCGGACTGGGGTGAGCAGTTCTTC. Translation gives CASSSPDWGEQFF. Combining the CDR3 with reference TRBV7-2 and TRBJ2-1 gives the whole variable domain GAGVSQSPSNKVTEKGKDVELRCDPISGHTALYWYRQSLGQGLEFLIYFQGNSAPDKSGLPSDRFSAERTGGSVSTLTIQRTQQEDSAVYLCASSSPDWGEQFFGPGTRLTVL.

This clonotype was found many times. The J gene is TRBJ2-5, the V gene TRBV6-4; D is perhaps TRBD2 (6 bases). Germline lookup yields CDR1 MRHNA and CDR2 SNTAGT. The CDR3 covers 15 residues. V lost 6 bases to trimming and J lost 5 bases, with 19 bases between them. The DNA of the CDR3 is TGTGCCAGCAGCCCCTCAGAGGGAGGAGCCGAGACCCAGTACTTC. This encodes CASSPSEGGAETQYF.

J is TRBJ2-1 and V is TRBV6-2 or TRBV6-3; the D is unclear. The CDR3 is 16 amino acids. The germline V and J ends were trimmed by 0 bases and 3 bases, with 12 bases remaining between them. Germline-derived CDR1 and CDR2 are MNHEY and SVGEGT. This CDR3 reads CASSYSMFSHYNEQFF. The CDR3 DNA reads as TGTGCCAGCAGTTACTCGATGTTCTCCCACTACAATGAGCAGTTCTTC.

V is TRBV24-1 and J is TRBJ2-3; TRBD2 aligns across 9 bases. The CDR3 sequence is 15 residues long. The germline gives CDR1 KGHDR, CDR2 SFDVKD. V was pared by 2 bases and J by 4 bases, with 3 bases of the junction left unmatched. CDR3 sequence reads: CATSDSGTSSDTQYF. The CDR3 DNA reads as TGTGCCACCAGTGATTCCGGGACTAGCTCAGATACGCAGTATTTT.

In this sample, this clonotype turned up a few times. The rearrangement links TRBV12-3 or TRBV12-4 to TRBJ1-4; D remains unclear. This CDR3 is built from 12 residues. The ends were cut back, 3 bases at V and 7 bases at J, with 6 bases in the middle. This chain's CDR3 is CASSFSREKLFF. The CDR3 DNA reads as TGTGCCAGCAGTTTCTCTCGTGAAAAACTGTTTTTT.

This clonotype was counted a few times. The V and J genes are TRBV25-1 and TRBJ2-5, with D perhaps matching TRBD1 (6 bases). The length of the CDR3 is 16 residues. Germline CDR1 and CDR2: MGHDK and SYGVNS. V lost 1 base to trimming and J lost 0 bases, with 12 bases between them. CDR3 loop: CASSEFLGGYQETQYF. CDR3 sequence (DNA): TGTGCCAGCAGTGAATTTTTAGGGGGTTACCAAGAGACCCAGTACTTC.

This clonotype was observed at least ten times. The chain combines TRBV21-1 with TRBJ1-2; the D call in the table, TRBD1, was not verified against the DNA. TRBV21-1 is termed a pseudogene. This CDR3 contains 14 residues. The CDR3 loop is CASSKGSRAEGYTF. The CDR3 coding sequence is TGTGCCAGCAGCAAAGGTAGCCGGGCGGAAGGCTACACCTTC.

The table lists this clonotype with a few counts. The chain employs TRBV12-3 or TRBV12-4 and TRBJ2-7, with D maybe TRBD2 (6 bases). The CDR3 spans 12 residues. Trimming took off 7 bases at V and 3 bases at J, with 10 bases between the two ends. In DNA form, the CDR3 reads TGTGCCAGCACATCCGGGAGCTACGAGCAGTACTTC. Protein sequence: CASTSGSYEQYF.

This rearrangement joins TRBV29-1 to TRBJ2-7, with 7 bases matching TRBD2. The germline gives CDR1 SQVTM, CDR2 ANQGSEA. The V gene end was trimmed by 4 bases and the J gene end by 0 bases; junction bases not matched to a gene: 6. This CDR3 is built from 14 residues. Written as DNA, the CDR3 is TGCAGCGTTGGGGGAGGGCCGGGCTCCTACGAGCAGTACTTC. The encoded protein is CSVGGGPGSYEQYF.

This clonotype has ten or more counts. This chain's CDR3 is CASSGGQGKVTQYF. The CDR3 nucleotides read TGTGCCAGCAGTGGAGGGCAGGGCAAAGTGACGCAGTATTTT. This chain links TRBV25-1 with TRBJ2-3, with D perhaps being TRBD1 or TRBD2 (5 bases each). Trimming shortened V by 4 bases and J by 9 bases, and 17 bases separated the two germline ends. Germline V CDR1 and CDR2: MGHDK, SYGVNS. The CDR3 sequence is 14 residues long.

This clonotype was recorded many times. The chain uses TRBV4-3 and TRBJ2-2, with 9 positions matching TRBD2. The junction had 7 bases not matched to a gene; V was cut back by 4 bases and J by 4 bases. In germline, CDR1 is LGHNA, CDR2 YSLEER. The CDR3 totals 16 residues. The CDR3 spells CASSPRIAGATGELFF. The CDR3 nucleotides read TGCGCCAGCAGCCCGCGAATAGCGGGAGCCACCGGGGAGCTGTTTTTT.

The chain couples TRBV25-1 to TRBJ2-5; D unclear. V was trimmed by 4 bases and J by 4 bases, leaving 7 bases between them. CDR1 and CDR2 (germline): MGHDK, SYGVNS. CDR3 length: 12 amino acids. CDR3 amino acids: CASSGGTETQYF. The CDR3, as DNA: TGTGCCAGCAGTGGCGGTACAGAGACCCAGTACTTC.

V is TRBV14 and J is TRBJ2-5, with 10 bases aligning to TRBD2. The CDR3 consists of 16 residues. V gave up 3 bases and J gave up 7 bases; unmatched junction bases: 11. Per the germline V gene, CDR1 is SGHDN and CDR2 is FVKESK. In DNA form, the CDR3 reads TGTGCCAGCAGCCACCTAGCGGGAGATACAAGTGGGACCCAGTACTTC. Amino acid sequence: CASSHLAGDTSGTQYF.

The rearrangement uses TRBV5-1 and TRBJ1-1; D not certain. This CDR3 has 16 residues. V lost 1 base, J lost 1 base, and 14 bases lay in between. Germline lookup yields CDR1 SGHRS and CDR2 YFSETQ. The CDR3, as DNA: TGCGCCAGCAGCTTGTACAGCCCCGGAGGGAACACTGAAGCTTTCTTT. It translates to CASSLYSPGGNTEAFF.

This clonotype showed up many times. The gene calls are TRBV27 and TRBJ2-3, with 8 nucleotides matching TRBD2. Germline CDR1 MNHEY, CDR2 SMNVEV (reference sequence). V lost 6 bases and J lost 2; bases outside the gene matches: 4. CDR3 length equals 14 residues. The CDR3 loop is CASSPLAVTDTQYF. The CDR3 DNA sequence: TGTGCCAGCAGCCCACTAGCGGTCACAGATACGCAGTATTTT.

For the CDR3, the DNA is TGTGCCAGCATCAGAGATACGCAGTATTTT. Its translation: CASIRDTQYF. The gene calls are TRBV25-1 and TRBJ2-3; unclear D gene. Per the germline V gene, CDR1 is MGHDK and CDR2 is SYGVNS. The CDR3 is 10 amino acids. V was pared by 7 bases and J by 5 bases, with 4 bases between.